Listed below are T cell receptor beta chains from one sample, sequenced in a study of cytomegalovirus exposure and HLA in healthy donors. Repertoires were generated with immunoSEQ multiplex PCR, while TCRdb's copy carries only in-frame clones and drops some. The repertoire holds around 180,000 clones, with approximately 84% as singletons. The sequenced sample was PBMCs. The receptors stem from a girl under two years old in good health and CMV-seronegative. CDR3s include the opening cysteine and the closing phenylalanine or tryptophan. The order of the fields is D gene, J gene, V gene, clone size, CDR3 DNA, CDR3 protein. A D gene is named only where the DNA matches it firmly. Clone size is shown for a subset of rows, as once, few, many or a class of expanded clone.

d_call: TRBD1
j_call: TRBJ1-6
v_call: TRBV30
clone_size: .
cdr3_nt: TGTGCCTGCCCGGGACAGGGTTTATCCCTCCACTTT
cdr3_aa: CACPGQGLSLHF

d_call: TRBD2
j_call: TRBJ2-7
v_call: TRBV7-6
clone_size: .
cdr3_nt: TGTGCCAGCAGCCTTAGCGGGGGGGCCTACGAGCAGTACTTC
cdr3_aa: CASSLSGGAYEQYF

d_call: .
j_call: TRBJ1-2
v_call: TRBV4-1
clone_size: once
cdr3_nt: TGCGCCAGCAGCCAAGATCGTAACTATGGCTACACCTTC
cdr3_aa: CASSQDRNYGYTF

d_call: TRBD1
j_call: TRBJ2-6
v_call: TRBV2
clone_size: .
cdr3_nt: TGTGCCAGGGGACAGAACAGTGGGGCCAACGTCCTGACTTTC
cdr3_aa: CARGQNSGANVLTF

d_call: .
j_call: TRBJ2-3
v_call: TRBV30
clone_size: once
cdr3_nt: TGTGCCTGGAGCGGGGAAGCGCCTCATACGCAGTATTTT
cdr3_aa: CAWSGEAPHTQYF

d_call: .
j_call: TRBJ2-3
v_call: TRBV20-1
clone_size: .
cdr3_nt: TGCAGTGGTGCTAGGACAGATACGCAGTATTTT
cdr3_aa: CSGARTDTQYF

d_call: .
j_call: TRBJ1-2
v_call: TRBV11-2
clone_size: once
cdr3_nt: TGTGCCAGCAGCCTCTTTGGCGGGGGCGCAACCTCTGGCTACACCTTC
cdr3_aa: CASSLFGGGATSGYTF

d_call: TRBD2
j_call: TRBJ2-3
v_call: TRBV7-2
clone_size: .
cdr3_nt: TGTGCCAGCAGCTTGTGGCTGCGGGGGAGCACAGATACGCAGTATTTT
cdr3_aa: CASSLWLRGSTDTQYF

d_call: .
j_call: TRBJ2-3
v_call: TRBV30
clone_size: .
cdr3_nt: TGTGCCTGGAGTGTAGTGTGGCCGTCGGATACGCAGTATTTT
cdr3_aa: CAWSVVWPSDTQYF

d_call: TRBD1
j_call: TRBJ2-7
v_call: TRBV9
clone_size: .
cdr3_nt: TGTGCCAGCAGCGTAACAGGGGACGAGCAGTACTTC
cdr3_aa: CASSVTGDEQYF

d_call: .
j_call: TRBJ2-3
v_call: TRBV19
clone_size: .
cdr3_nt: TGTGCCAGTAGTACGACTCTAAATACGCAGTATTTT
cdr3_aa: CASSTTLNTQYF

d_call: .
j_call: TRBJ2-7
v_call: TRBV4-3
clone_size: .
cdr3_nt: TGCGCCAGCAGCCAAGTTCACAGTAGCTACGAGCAGTACTTC
cdr3_aa: CASSQVHSSYEQYF

d_call: .
j_call: TRBJ2-3
v_call: TRBV27
clone_size: .
cdr3_nt: TGTGCCAGCAGTTCCTCCCCCGCGCCCCCCCCACCTGCGCAGTATTTT
cdr3_aa: CASSSSPAPPPPAQYF

d_call: .
j_call: TRBJ2-1
v_call: TRBV7-3
clone_size: .
cdr3_nt: TGTGCCAGCAGCTTACTGGCAGGGCCCTACAATGAGCAGTTCTTC
cdr3_aa: CASSLLAGPYNEQFF

d_call: .
j_call: TRBJ2-3
v_call: TRBV7-9
clone_size: once
cdr3_nt: TGTGCCAGCAGCTTAGTCGGGCTAGGACAGTTAGGCACAGATACGCAGTATTTT
cdr3_aa: CASSLVGLGQLGTDTQYF

d_call: TRBD2
j_call: TRBJ2-1
v_call: TRBV9
clone_size: .
cdr3_nt: TGTGCCAGCAGCGAGACTAGCGGGTCGTACAATGAGCAGTTCTTC
cdr3_aa: CASSETSGSYNEQFF